This T cell receptor beta chain was found in a study of shared clonotypes between healthy human individuals. Whole-study findings and limits: Larger richness was generally estimated for naive than memory subsets. Clonotypes shared by all four sorted-subset donors had higher generation probabilities than non-shared clonotypes.

On this clone: Its specificity is unknown.

Using immunoSEQ multiplex PCR, the repertoire was profiled, and TCRdb retains in-frame clones only, with some absent. The table has about a million clones, approximately 75% seen once. Naive CD45RA+ and memory CD45RA-negative subsets were split from CD4+ cells. This receptor was identified in a man between 18 and 35 years old in good health. Some clones in this sample may be carry-over from other donors' samples. The sequenced sample was memory CD4+ T cells from PBMCs. Subset denoted: CD45RA-negative fraction.

In DNA form, the CDR3 reads TGTGCCAGCAGCTTTCCATTCCGAACAGGACAAGAGACCCAGTACTTC. Translation: CASSFPFRTGQETQYF. The rearrangement uses TRBV7-8 and TRBJ2-5; weak D call: TRBD1 (5 bases). CDR1 SGHVS and CDR2 FQNEAQ come from the germline V gene. This CDR3 is built from 16 residues. Between the trimmed V and J ends, which lost 3 bases and 2 bases, there was a span of 16 bases.